This T cell receptor beta chain was obtained from a study of CD8 T cells in Susac syndrome. Study-wide results and limits: It was acknowledged by the study that relatively few individuals were included in its TCR sequencing and HLA analysis.

Random hexamers served to reverse transcribe about 0.45 to 1 ug RNA. The TCR beta CDR3 was amplified by immunoSEQ multiplex PCR across 54 Vbeta, 13 Jbeta. From the immunoSEQ multiplex PCR reads, TCRdb called clonotypes with MiXCR, one entry per CDR3 protein. This sample carries over 150,000 distinct CDR3 sequences, about 96% of them seen once, and the ten largest clones take roughly 0.12%. Sequencing of TCR beta was performed on blood CD8+ and CD4+ T cells. FACS enriched CD8+ TEMRA cells, while bulk CD8+ and CD4+ were negatively isolated. This CDR3 region has 13 residues. With 4 bases removed from V and 2 bases from J, the gap between germline ends came to 10 bases. The germline gives CDR1 SGHRS, CDR2 YFSETQ. As regards this clonotype: Its target is unknown.

Sequencing input: CD4+ T cells from PBMCs. The gene calls are TRBV5-1 and TRBJ2-7; TRBD1 or TRBD2 may be the D gene (5 bases each). This clonotype was sampled from a human donor with Susac syndrome. The CDR3 nucleotides read TGCGCCAGCAGCGGGGACGGACCCTACGAGCAGTACTTC. It yields the protein CASSGDGPYEQYF.